The text below deals with one T cell receptor beta chain. This CDR3 contains 15 residues. Trimming took off 8 bases at V and 4 bases at J, with 18 bases between the two ends. CDR1 and CDR2 from the germline V gene are MGHRA and YSYEKL. This entry belongs to a study of cytomegalovirus exposure and HLA in healthy donors. TCRdb's table, derived via immunoSEQ multiplex PCR, lists solely in-frame clones and lacks some. Of 130,000 or so clones detected, around 90% appear once; the ten largest clones hold about 6.6%. The chain carries TRBV4-1 and TRBJ1-3, with D possibly matching TRBD1 (6 bases). The TCR sequence derives from a woman between 25 and 40 years old in good health and CMV-seropositive. What was sequenced was PBMCs. The DNA for the CDR3 is TGCGCCAGCGGAACTACAGGGACCTCCGGAAACACCATATATTTT. Amino acid sequence: CASGTTGTSGNTIYF.